This TCR beta chain was sequenced for a study of cytomegalovirus exposure and HLA in healthy donors. Primers: 60 Vbeta forward and 13 Jbeta reverse. Assay: immunoSEQ multiplex PCR; the TCRdb copy retains only in-frame clones and omits some. This table has about 120,000 clones, around 70% appearing once. Germline assignment: CDR1 SGDLS and CDR2 YYNGEE. V was shortened by 0 bases and J by 5 bases, with 6 bases between the two germline ends. The CDR3 contains 13 residues. This clone was picked up one time. Its antigen is currently unknown. Regarding the study as a whole: The majority of CMV-associated TCR beta chains were reported as apparently HLA-restricted in a later analysis. Clonal expansion was found to be greater in HLA-associated TCR beta chains than in equally common others in a later analysis.

This chain joins TRBV9 and TRBJ1-5; D gene ambiguous. The clonotype comes from a man younger than 45 in good health and CMV-seropositive. The sequenced material came from PBMCs. The CDR3 reads CASSVEEDQPQHF. The CDR3, as DNA: TGTGCCAGCAGCGTAGAGGAGGATCAGCCCCAGCATTTT.